This TCR beta chain was observed in a study of Graves' ophthalmopathy and Graves' hyperthyroidism. Study observations and caveats: Built on 13 signatures, a model told ophthalmopathy apart from stable hyperthyroidism with about 91% sensitivity and approximately 81% specificity.

RNA transcripts served as template for amplifying TCR beta CDR3 sequences. RT-PCR with HTBI primers came first, then second-round multiplex PCR. TCRdb reanalysed the multiplex PCR reads using MiXCR and keeps one entry per CDR3 protein. The table has about 370,000 distinct CDR3 sequences, 15% to 20% seen once. This clonotype has at least ten counts. The antigen remains undetermined. Germline V gene data show CDR1 as MNHEY and CDR2 as SVGAGI. Trimming at V came to 2 bases and at J to 4 bases, leaving 7 bases not matched to a gene. The CDR3 has 15 residues. Ophthalmopathy-affected donors exhibited moderate-to-severe activity, CAS ≥3, NOSPECS ≥4, and duration under 3 months. If patients had other autoimmune diseases, uncontrolled infections, pregnancy or lactation, they were excluded.

The sample taken for sequencing was peripheral blood. The chain carries TRBV6-5 and TRBJ2-7; 8 bases are a match to TRBD1. The origin of this receptor is a woman in her late teens or twenties with Graves' ophthalmopathy. The CDR3: CASSYRPGQEYEQYF. The DNA for the CDR3 is TGTGCCAGCAGTTACAGACCGGGACAGGAGTACGAGCAGTACTTC.